A single sample is the source of the 9 T cell receptor beta chains below, sequenced in a study of technical replicates of blood from a handful of donors. Libraries were prepared by immunoSEQ multiplex PCR; TCRdb keeps only in-frame clonotypes and omits some of them. This table holds about 75,000 clones, approximately 96% found once. The sequencing sample was made of T cells isolated from PBMCs. The receptors shown here come from a human donor in good health.

The rearrangement joins TRBV7-2 to TRBJ2-3, with 11 bases identical to TRBD2. CDR1 and CDR2 (germline): SGHTA, FQGNSA. The CDR3 extends over 17 amino acids. Trimming took 5 bases from V and 5 from J; bases not matched to a gene: 12. The CDR3 DNA is TGTGCCAGCAGCAGAGGGAGGACTAGCGGGCTTGGAGATACGCAGTATTTT. Translating gives CASSRGRTSGLGDTQYF. Full variable domain (remainder filled in from reference TRBV7-2 and TRBJ2-3): GAGVSQSPSNKVTEKGKDVELRCDPISGHTALYWYRQSLGQGLEFLIYFQGNSAPDKSGLPSDRFSAERTGGSVSTLTIQRTQQEDSAVYLCASSRGRTSGLGDTQYFGPGTRLTVL.

The sample holds one count of this clone. The chain links TRBV30 to TRBJ2-2; D may be TRBD2 (6 bases). The CDR3 covers 14 residues. The germline V and J ends were trimmed by 4 bases and 0 bases, with 9 bases remaining between them. CDR1 is GTSNPN, CDR2 SVGIG, per germline (reference sequence). The CDR3 region is CAWTGTANTGELFF. The CDR3 region has the DNA TGTGCCTGGACCGGGACTGCGAACACCGGGGAGCTGTTTTTT. Full variable domain (rest looked up from reference TRBV30 and TRBJ2-2): SQTIHQWPATLVQPVGSPLSLECTVEGTSNPNLYWYRQAAGRGLQLLFYSVGIGQISSEVPQNLSASRPQDRQFILSSKKLLLSDSGFYLCAWTGTANTGELFFGEGSRLTVL.

CDR3 sequence: CASSYYRREGPGELFF. CDR3 in DNA: TGTGCCAGCAGTTACTATCGGCGGGAGGGCCCCGGGGAGCTGTTTTTT. V and J are TRBV6-5 and TRBJ2-2; 9 bases match TRBD2. The CDR3 length is 16 residues. Unmatched junction bases numbered 6, after V lost 1 base and J lost 6 bases. The germline gives CDR1 MNHEY, CDR2 SVGAGI.

V usage is TRBV7-9 and J usage is TRBJ1-5; D gene uncertain. Trimming shortened V by 6 bases and J by 2 bases, and 8 bases separated the two germline ends. CDR3 length: 13 amino acids. Germline lookup yields CDR1 SEHNR and CDR2 FQNEAQ (reference sequence). CDR3 nucleotides: TGTGCCAGCAGTTATTCTGGCAATCAGCCCCAGCATTTT. Amino acid sequence: CASSYSGNQPQHF. Full variable domain (rest looked up from reference TRBV7-9 and TRBJ1-5): DTGVSQNPRHKITKRGQNVTFRCDPISEHNRLYWYRQTLGQGPEFLTYFQNEAQLEKSRLLSDRFSAERPKGSFSTLEIQRTEQGDSAMYLCASSYSGNQPQHFGDGTRLSIL.

CDR3 region: CASSEAGPYNEQFF. DNA of the CDR3: TGTGCCAGCAGCGAAGCAGGCCCCTACAATGAGCAGTTCTTC. The chain is built from TRBV7-3 and TRBJ2-1; D gene uncertain. CDR1 and CDR2 (germline): SGHTA, FQGTGA. V shed 5 bases and J shed 2 bases, with 10 bases lying between them. The CDR3 runs 14 residues.

The genes are TRBV19 and TRBJ2-7; D might be TRBD2 (6 bases). Between the trimmed V and J ends, which lost 3 bases and 4 bases, there was a span of 7 bases. Germline values: CDR1 LNHDA, CDR2 SQIVND (reference sequence). CDR3 size: 12 residues. The CDR3, as DNA: TGTGCCAGTAGTATGGGACTTTACGAGCAGTACTTC. It is translated as CASSMGLYEQYF.

The genes are TRBV29-1 and TRBJ2-3; D unclear. Germline V gene lookup returns CDR1 SQVTM and CDR2 ANQGSEA. The ends were cut back, 3 bases at V and 4 bases at J, with 8 bases in the middle. The CDR3 extends over 12 amino acids. The CDR3 here is CSVDSVADTQYF. CDR3 nucleotide sequence: TGCAGCGTTGACTCGGTCGCAGATACGCAGTATTTT.

The gene calls are TRBV5-1 and TRBJ2-3; D is ambiguous. Germline-derived CDR1 and CDR2 are SGHRS and YFSETQ. The CDR3 length is 15 residues. V lost 0 bases and J lost 2, with 10 bases in between. The CDR3 nucleotides read TGCGCCAGCAGCTTGGGTCTGAGTAACACAGATACGCAGTATTTT. This sequence encodes CASSLGLSNTDTQYF.

The rearrangement joins TRBV7-3 to TRBJ2-7; the match to TRBD1 covers 9 bases. This CDR3 has 15 amino acids. Germline V lookup: CDR1 SGHTA, CDR2 FQGTGA. V was pared by 3 bases and J by 4 bases, with 7 bases of the junction left unmatched. The CDR3: CASSLGAGTGYEQYF. In DNA, the CDR3 is TGTGCCAGCAGCTTGGGGGCCGGGACAGGGTACGAGCAGTACTTC. Complete variable domain (other parts from reference TRBV7-3 and TRBJ2-7): GAGVSQTPSNKVTEKGKYVELRCDPISGHTALYWYRQSLGQGPEFLIYFQGTGAADDSGLPNDRFFAVRPEGSVSTLKIQRTERGDSAVYLCASSLGAGTGYEQYFGPGTRLTVT.